Reported below is one TCR beta chain. The sample contains more than one DNA sequence encoding this CDR3. This record comes from a study of shared clonotypes between healthy human individuals. Sequencing was performed with immunoSEQ multiplex PCR; in TCRdb, only in-frame clones are kept and a portion is missing. The sample shows 740,000 or so clones, about three quarters of them seen only once. CDR1 is MGHRA, CDR2 YSYEKL, per germline. The germline V and J ends were trimmed by 4 bases and 2 bases, with 9 bases remaining between them. This CDR3 has 14 amino acids. The sample was memory CD4+ T cells sorted from blood. Subset described: CD45RA-negative fraction. The rearrangement uses TRBV4-1 and TRBJ1-5; the D is unclear. This receptor was taken from a woman in her twenties or thirties in good health. In DNA, the CDR3 is TGCGCCAGCAGCCCCGACGAGGGCAATCAGCCCCAGCATTTT. Protein product: CASSPDEGNQPQHF.